These 28 T cell receptor beta chains were all obtained from the same sample, sequenced in a study of cytomegalovirus exposure and HLA in healthy donors. Primers: 60 Vbeta forward and 13 Jbeta reverse. Libraries were prepared by immunoSEQ multiplex PCR; TCRdb keeps only in-frame clonotypes and omits some of them. In the table there are about 150,000 clones, just under 80% of which are singletons. Sequenced input: PBMCs. The receptors here all came from a woman aged 50 to 60 in good health and CMV-seropositive.

The V gene is TRBV10-2, the J gene TRBJ2-1; the D is unclear. The V end was cut by 3 bases, the J end by 6 bases, with 9 bases between. The CDR3 is made up of 13 amino acids. Germline V gene sequence: CDR1 WSHSY, CDR2 SAAADI. The CDR3 loop reads CASSDGSPNEQFF. CDR3 nucleotides: TGCGCCAGCAGTGATGGTAGCCCCAATGAGCAGTTCTTC.

The gene calls are TRBV5-1 and TRBJ2-7; 9 bases align to TRBD2. Germline V gene sequence: CDR1 SGHRS, CDR2 YFSETQ. The junction had 5 bases not matched to a gene; V was cut back by 0 bases and J by 4 bases. The CDR3 is 15 residues long. The CDR3 coding sequence is TGCGCCAGCAGCTTGGGGGCTAGCGGGGCTTACGAGCAGTACTTC. It is translated as CASSLGASGAYEQYF.

This clone was recorded once. The V call is TRBV29-1, the J call TRBJ2-1; 8 bases are a match to TRBD2. V trimming: 6 bases; J trimming: 5 bases; junction bases outside the gene matches: 6. The germline V gene encodes CDR1 SQVTM and CDR2 ANQGSEA. The CDR3 sequence is 13 residues long. CDR3 sequence (DNA): TGCAGCGTCACGGGACTAGTAAACAATGAGCAGTTCTTC. Residues: CSVTGLVNNEQFF.

The chain links TRBV7-3 to TRBJ2-2, with D tentatively TRBD2 (7 bases). V lost 1 base and J 5 bases, leaving 14 bases between the germline ends. This CDR3 spans 16 amino acids. Germline values: CDR1 SGHTA, CDR2 FQGTGA. CDR3 residues: CASSLSGGPRTGELFF. As DNA, the CDR3 is TGTGCCAGCAGCTTAAGCGGGGGCCCTAGGACCGGGGAGCTGTTTTTT.

This clone was seen a handful of times. The CDR3 coding sequence is TGTGCCAGCAGCTTAGACGCCGCCAGGGGGTACACTGAAGCTTTCTTT. Amino acids: CASSLDAARGYTEAFF. The chain joins TRBV7-2 to TRBJ1-1; 7 nucleotides match TRBD1. After removal of 1 base from V and 3 bases from J, the junction contained 8 bases not matched to a gene. The germline gives CDR1 SGHTA, CDR2 FQGNSA. The CDR3 extends over 16 amino acids. Full variable domain (outside the CDR3, taken from reference TRBV7-2 and TRBJ1-1): GAGVSQSPSNKVTEKGKDVELRCDPISGHTALYWYRQSLGQGLEFLIYFQGNSAPDKSGLPSDRFSAERTGGSVSTLTIQRTQQEDSAVYLCASSLDAARGYTEAFFGQGTRLTVV.

The chain has TRBV6-1 and TRBJ2-6; 9 positions agree with TRBD1. The length of the CDR3 is 17 residues. V lost 4 bases and J lost 0; bases outside the gene matches: 4. Germline V gene data show CDR1 as MNHNS and CDR2 as SASEGT. As DNA, the CDR3 is TGTGCCAGCAGTGTTACAGGGGGCGGCTCTGGGGCCAACGTCCTGACTTTC. It codes for CASSVTGGGSGANVLTF.

The chain is built from TRBV7-9 and TRBJ1-3; D is ambiguous. V dropped 6 bases and J dropped 4 bases, with 10 bases sitting between them. CDR1 and CDR2 (germline): SEHNR, FQNEAQ (reference sequence). This CDR3 comprises 13 residues. CDR3 sequence reads: CASSFSQGNTIYF. The DNA of the CDR3 is TGTGCCAGCAGTTTTTCACAGGGAAACACCATATATTTT. Filled out from reference TRBV7-9 and TRBJ1-3, the complete variable domain reads DTGVSQNPRHKITKRGQNVTFRCDPISEHNRLYWYRQTLGQGPEFLTYFQNEAQLEKSRLLSDRFSAERPKGSFSTLEIQRTEQGDSAMYLCASSFSQGNTIYFGEGSWLTVV.

This rearrangement joins TRBV6-6 to TRBJ1-6, with 8 positions matching TRBD1. J was trimmed by 10 bases and V by 2 bases; bases with no gene match: 4. This CDR3 region has 14 residues. Looked up from germline, CDR1 is MNHNY and CDR2 is SVGAGI (reference sequence). The CDR3 DNA is TGTGCCAGCAGTTACAGGACAGGGCGGTCACCCCTCCACTTT. Its translation: CASSYRTGRSPLHF.

The chain employs TRBV11-2 and TRBJ2-5, with TRBD1 as a possible D gene (5 bases). Germline V gene lookup returns CDR1 SGHAT and CDR2 FQNNGV. This CDR3 has 14 residues. The V gene lost 1 base and the J gene lost 5 bases, with 11 bases spanning the gap. CDR3 region: CASSLAGYRETQYF. CDR3 DNA sequence: TGTGCCAGCAGCTTAGCAGGGTATAGGGAGACCCAGTACTTC.

The table lists this clone with a few counts. This chain uses TRBV6-5 with TRBJ1-2, with TRBD1 matching over 7 bases. The CDR3 covers 14 residues. V lost 6 bases to trimming and J lost 5 bases; unmatched junction nucleotides: 9. Per germline, CDR1 MNHEY and CDR2 SVGAGI. CDR3 sequence: CASRPTQGGYGYTF. In nucleotides, the CDR3 is TGTGCCAGCAGACCTACCCAGGGGGGATATGGCTACACCTTC.

The V and J genes are TRBV5-1 and TRBJ1-1, with a weak D call TRBD1 (6 bases). This CDR3 is built from 14 residues. The V and J ends lost 4 bases and 1 base respectively, with 11 bases between them. Germline CDR1 SGHRS, CDR2 YFSETQ. CDR3 nucleotide sequence: TGCGCCAGCAGCGTAAAGGACAGGAACACTGAAGCTTTCTTT. Protein sequence: CASSVKDRNTEAFF.

The CDR3 here is CASSTGVSGNTIYF. In DNA form, the CDR3 reads TGTGCCAGCAGCACAGGGGTTTCTGGAAACACCATATATTTT. This rearrangement joins TRBV6-6 to TRBJ1-3; 7 positions match TRBD1. Germline assignment: CDR1 MNHNY and CDR2 SVGAGI (reference sequence). V was pared by 6 bases and J by 1 base, with 3 bases of the junction left unmatched. The CDR3 spans 14 residues.

This clone was picked up one time. V is TRBV10-1 and J is TRBJ2-7; 10 bases map to TRBD2. The CDR3 extends over 17 amino acids. CDR1 and CDR2 from the germline V gene are WNHNN and SYGVQD (reference sequence). In nucleotides, the CDR3 is TGCGCTGGAAGGGGTCCCCTTAGCGGGGGGACCACCTACGAGCAGTACTTC. Its translation is CAGRGPLSGGTTYEQYF.

For the CDR3, the DNA is TGCGCCAGCAGCCCAAGAGGTGGACAATTCTCTGGAAACACCATATATTTT. Translated: CASSPRGGQFSGNTIYF. The genes are TRBV4-1 and TRBJ1-3; D possibly corresponds to TRBD1 (5 bases). The V and J ends lost 4 bases and 0 bases respectively, with 16 bases between them. The germline CDR1 and CDR2 sequences are MGHRA and YSYEKL. The CDR3 is 17 residues long.

The chain joins TRBV9 to TRBJ1-4, with 9 bases identical to TRBD1. The CDR3 spans 14 residues. The V and J ends lost 2 bases and 5 bases, in that order; junction bases with no gene match: 1. Germline assignment: CDR1 SGDLS and CDR2 YYNGEE. The CDR3, as DNA: TGTGCCAGCAGCGTCGGGACAGGGAATGAAAAACTGTTTTTT. Protein product: CASSVGTGNEKLFF. The full variable domain, with the rest looked up from reference TRBV9 and TRBJ1-4, is DSGVTQTPKHLITATGQRVTLRCSPRSGDLSVYWYQQSLDQGLQFLIQYYNGEERAKGNILERFSAQQFPDLHSELNLSSLELGDSALYFCASSVGTGNEKLFFGSGTQLSVL.

V is TRBV5-5 and J is TRBJ1-2; 8 bases map to TRBD1. Germline V gene lookup returns CDR1 SGHKS and CDR2 YYEKEE (reference sequence). This CDR3 is built from 15 residues. V lost 4 bases to trimming and J lost 4 bases; unmatched junction nucleotides: 9. CDR3 residues: CASSQPGGRGYGYTF. The CDR3 DNA reads as TGTGCCAGCAGCCAGCCAGGGGGCAGGGGCTATGGCTACACCTTC. The entire variable domain, with the rest obtained from reference TRBV5-5 and TRBJ1-2, is as follows: DAGVTQSPTHLIKTRGQQVTLRCSPISGHKSVSWYQQVLGQGPQFIFQYYEKEERGRGNFPDRFSARQFPNYSSELNVNALLLGDSALYLCASSQPGGRGYGYTFGSGTRLTVV.

The chain employs TRBV10-3 and TRBJ2-3, with 11 bases fitting TRBD2. The CDR3 runs to 15 residues. Germline assignment: CDR1 ENHRY and CDR2 SYGVKD. The J segment lost 2 bases and the V segment lost 10 bases, leaving 8 bases of the junction unmatched. As DNA, the CDR3 is TGTGCCACCACTACGGGACTAGCGGCCACAGATACGCAGTATTTT. Its protein product is CATTTGLAATDTQYF.

This clone was detected a few times. V gene TRBV20-1 combines with J gene TRBJ1-1; maybe TRBD1 (5 bases). CDR3 length equals 11 residues. Germline V gene lookup returns CDR1 DFQATT and CDR2 SNEGSKA (reference sequence). V shed 5 bases and J shed 9 bases, with 13 bases lying between them. This chain's CDR3 is CSARPGLKAFF. The CDR3 DNA reads TGCAGTGCTCGGCCAGGGCTAAAAGCTTTCTTT.

The rearrangement links TRBV9 to TRBJ2-3, with D perhaps matching TRBD1 (6 bases). Trimming pared 3 bases from V and 4 bases from J, leaving 21 bases between. The length of the CDR3 is 17 residues. Looked up from germline, CDR1 is SGDLS and CDR2 is YYNGEE. The CDR3 spells CASSAPGGGGSADTQYF. DNA of the CDR3: TGTGCCAGCAGCGCTCCGGGTGGGGGCGGATCCGCAGATACGCAGTATTTT. The variable domain in full, with the rest retrieved from reference TRBV9 and TRBJ2-3, is DSGVTQTPKHLITATGQRVTLRCSPRSGDLSVYWYQQSLDQGLQFLIQYYNGEERAKGNILERFSAQQFPDLHSELNLSSLELGDSALYFCASSAPGGGGSADTQYFGPGTRLTVL.

This clone showed up just a few times. The chain links TRBV29-1 to TRBJ1-2, with D perhaps TRBD1 (5 bases). The germline V gene encodes CDR1 SQVTM and CDR2 ANQGSEA. The CDR3 extends over 14 amino acids. V lost 3 bases and J lost 7, with 18 bases in between. CDR3 coding DNA: TGCAGCGTTGAGGGAGGGGCGCAGGATGTTGGCTACACCTTC. This encodes CSVEGGAQDVGYTF.

The rearrangement links TRBV7-9 to TRBJ1-4; 8 bases fit TRBD1. CDR1 SEHNR and CDR2 FQNEAQ come from the germline V gene (reference sequence). V was pared by 6 bases and J by 5 bases, with 8 bases of the junction left unmatched. The CDR3 covers 15 residues. This CDR3 reads CASRLTGGANEKLFF. The CDR3 region has the DNA TGTGCCAGCAGACTTACAGGGGGGGCAAATGAAAAACTGTTTTTT. Full variable domain (remainder filled in from reference TRBV7-9 and TRBJ1-4): DTGVSQNPRHKITKRGQNVTFRCDPISEHNRLYWYRQTLGQGPEFLTYFQNEAQLEKSRLLSDRFSAERPKGSFSTLEIQRTEQGDSAMYLCASRLTGGANEKLFFGSGTQLSVL.

The chain combines TRBV14 with TRBJ2-7, with 8 bases lining up with TRBD1. The CDR3 has 16 amino acids. CDR1 and CDR2 from the germline V gene are SGHDN and FVKESK. The trim removed 3 bases at V and 3 bases at J, leaving 10 bases unmatched. The CDR3 loop is CASSHEDRARNYEQYF. DNA of the CDR3: TGTGCCAGCAGCCATGAGGACAGGGCGAGGAACTACGAGCAGTACTTC.

The V and J genes are TRBV7-9 and TRBJ2-3; possibly TRBD1 for D (5 bases). Germline lookup yields CDR1 SEHNR and CDR2 FQNEAQ (reference sequence). The CDR3 has 12 residues. Trimming stripped 2 bases from V and 5 bases from J, with 5 bases between. CDR3 DNA: TGTGCCAGCAGCTTAACAGGAGATACGCAGTATTTT. Amino acids: CASSLTGDTQYF.

This chain uses TRBV10-3 with TRBJ1-2, with 7 bases that match TRBD1. The V gene end was trimmed by 5 bases and the J gene end by 0 bases; junction bases not matched to a gene: 9. Germline-derived CDR1 and CDR2 are ENHRY and SYGVKD. The CDR3 extends over 16 amino acids. The CDR3 nucleotides are TGTGCCATCAGTACCGCAGGGGGTCAGGCTAACTATGGCTACACCTTC. It yields the protein CAISTAGGQANYGYTF.

The chain combines TRBV27 with TRBJ1-2; 7 bases map to TRBD1. Looked up from germline, CDR1 is MNHEY and CDR2 is SMNVEV (reference sequence). The trim removed 2 bases at V and 4 bases at J, leaving 1 base unmatched. CDR3 size: 13 residues. CDR3 loop: CASSLTGAYGYTF. The CDR3, as DNA: TGTGCCAGCAGTTTAACAGGGGCCTATGGCTACACCTTC.

The chain joins TRBV2 to TRBJ1-2; perhaps TRBD1 as D (6 bases). This CDR3 has 14 residues. Deletions cut 1 base from V and 7 bases from J, with 13 bases between. Germline loops: CDR1 SNHLY, CDR2 FYNNEI. The CDR3 is CASSEGDRLGGYTF. Here the CDR3 DNA reads TGTGCCAGCAGTGAAGGAGACAGGCTGGGTGGCTACACCTTC.

The rearrangement joins TRBV6-5 to TRBJ1-1; TRBD1 aligns across 9 bases. Trimming removed 7 bases from V and 1 base from J; junction bases left unmatched: 4. CDR1 and CDR2 (germline): MNHEY, SVGAGI. The CDR3 length is 14 residues. CDR3 protein: CASTGQGWNTEAFF. In nucleotides, the CDR3 is TGTGCCAGCACCGGACAGGGGTGGAACACTGAAGCTTTCTTT.

V usage is TRBV7-8 and J usage is TRBJ2-1; 8 bases align to TRBD2. The CDR3 is 19 residues long. Trimming removed 0 bases from V and 0 bases from J; junction bases left unmatched: 10. CDR1 and CDR2 (germline): SGHVS, FQNEAQ. The CDR3 here is CASSLARISGESSYNEQFF. CDR3 coding DNA: TGTGCCAGCAGCTTAGCGAGGATTAGCGGGGAAAGCTCCTACAATGAGCAGTTCTTC.